This TCR beta chain came from a study of blood T cell repertoires in COVID-19. About the study: From T cells, B-cell-depleted T cells, or PBMCs came the material, which was cDNA or gDNA.

Authors' data handling: From reference gene primer amplification, estimates of nucleated cell counts were derived. Using immunoSEQ multiplex PCR, the repertoire was profiled, and TCRdb retains in-frame clones only, with some absent. The DNA was the basis for D and trimming; V, J and clone size are from that table. The sample records under 300,000 clones, around 85% being singletons. There are 15 residues in the CDR3. The germline gives CDR1 MNHEY, CDR2 SMNVEV (reference sequence). Trimming took off 0 bases at V and 6 bases at J, with 13 bases between the two ends. Sequences were obtained from peripheral blood. This chain joins TRBV27 and TRBJ2-3; TRBD2 is a possible D gene (6 bases). This TCR came from a woman aged 55 to 70 with active or convalescent COVID-19. The CDR3, as DNA: TGTGCCAGCAGTTTATCGACGGGAAGCGGGGATACGCAGTATTTT. It yields the protein CASSLSTGSGDTQYF.